Listed below are T cell receptor beta chains from one sample, sequenced in a study of cytomegalovirus exposure and HLA in healthy donors. TCRdb's table, derived via immunoSEQ multiplex PCR, lists solely in-frame clones and lacks some. The table records about 160,000 clones, about 77% of them present only once. Specimen: PBMCs. These receptors all stem from a woman aged 45-65 years in good health and CMV-seronegative. Both conserved end residues are trimmed from each CDR3.

length: 12; V: TRBV5-1; J: TRBJ2-1; CDR3: ASSLEGTVNEQF
length: 14; V: TRBV5-1; J: TRBJ2-7; CDR3: ASSFDRQGSSYEQY
length: 14; V: TRBV7-6; J: TRBJ2-1; CDR3: ASSSEAGEGRDEQF
length: 13; V: TRBV7-2; J: TRBJ2-1; CDR3: ASSRGTGDHNEQF
length: 12; V: TRBV7-9; J: TRBJ1-1; CDR3: ASSSFGQGPEAF
length: 13; V: TRBV7-2; J: TRBJ2-1; CDR3: ASSLTSGAYNEQF
length: 11; V: TRBV13; J: -; CDR3: ASSPPMEYEQY
length: 13; V: TRBV5-1; J: TRBJ2-7; CDR3: ASSQQDRGNYEQY
length: 12; V: TRBV7-2; J: TRBJ1-5; CDR3: ASSLTGGNQPQH
length: 13; V: TRBV6-5; J: TRBJ2-7; CDR3: ASSYSGPARHEQY
length: 12; V: TRBV6-5; J: TRBJ2-1; CDR3: ASSNGVGYNEQF
length: 15; V: TRBV5-6; J: TRBJ1-2; CDR3: ASSLAGSRSLHTGYT
length: 13; V: TRBV7-2; J: TRBJ2-5; CDR3: ASSFQRGFQETQY
length: 19; V: TRBV15; J: TRBJ2-7; CDR3: ATSRDRLGTSGGGSLYEQY
length: 13; V: TRBV7-2; J: TRBJ1-5; CDR3: ASSLGQGQNQPQH
length: 12; V: TRBV6-5; J: TRBJ1-5; CDR3: ASSPGQSSKPQH
length: 10; V: TRBV7-9; J: TRBJ2-3; CDR3: SSSPHGDTQY
length: 13; V: TRBV28; J: TRBJ1-1; CDR3: ASTRGAGGNTEAF
length: 12; V: TRBV29-1; J: TRBJ2-1; CDR3: SVSTGGSYNEQF
length: 12; V: TRBV5-6; J: TRBJ1-1; CDR3: ASIEVQGNTEAF
length: 12; V: TRBV27; J: TRBJ1-2; CDR3: ASSSRQGVSGYT
length: 13; V: TRBV7-9; J: TRBJ1-6; CDR3: ASSLAGDRVVPLH
length: 17; V: TRBV27; J: TRBJ2-7; CDR3: ASTPRWASGSLPWYEQY
length: 17; V: TRBV7-8; J: TRBJ2-2; CDR3: ASSLGTVGRAPNTGELF
length: 13; V: TRBV7-2; J: TRBJ2-1; CDR3: ASSATSGSVPEQF
length: 11; V: TRBV6-5; J: TRBJ1-2; CDR3: ASSYPGNYGYT
length: 12; V: TRBV4-3; J: TRBJ1-2; CDR3: ASSDLTANYGYT
length: 13; V: TRBV28; J: TRBJ1-5; CDR3: ALRADRQGGQPQH
length: 14; V: TRBV19; J: TRBJ2-6; CDR3: ASSISTGAGANVLT
length: 17; V: TRBV28; J: TRBJ2-5; CDR3: ASSLELAGGPRYQETQY
length: 12; V: TRBV7-2; J: TRBJ1-2; CDR3: ASSPNRGHYGYT
length: 14; V: TRBV19; J: TRBJ1-1; CDR3: ASSTLRGQGGTEAF
length: 14; V: TRBV19; J: TRBJ1-5; CDR3: ASSIKGQGAYQPQH